A single sample is the source of the 14 T cell receptor beta chains below, sequenced in a study of blood T cell repertoires in COVID-19 (dated by TCRdb to about 2020). Library construction relied on the immunoSEQ multiplex PCR assay. TCRdb stores this immuneACCESS table with in-frame sequences only. Part of the clones is absent; in the studies checked, under half of the shortfall reflects unresolved V genes, and no reason is known for the rest. This sample has over 150,000 clones in its table, and about 86% of those were observed once. The top ten constitute around 7.1% of the sample. Sequencing input: PBMCs or T cells enriched from blood (not recorded which). The source is a man in his fifties who had recovered from COVID-19.

This chain joins TRBV13 and TRBJ2-7; D gene ambiguous. V lost 6 bases and J lost 5, with 26 bases in between. Germline CDR1 reads PRHDT; CDR2 reads FYEKMQ (reference sequence). This CDR3 has 17 amino acids. The CDR3 spells CASSYRKSSALAHEQYF. The CDR3 bases are TGTGCCAGCAGTTACCGTAAGTCGAGCGCCTTGGCCCACGAGCAGTACTTC.

This clone was seen only once. The chain is built from TRBV7-8 and TRBJ2-7, with 9 bases identical to TRBD2. Germline CDR1 SGHVS, CDR2 FQNEAQ. The V gene end was trimmed by 4 bases and the J gene end by 7 bases; junction bases not matched to a gene: 2. This CDR3 spans 12 amino acids. DNA for the CDR3: TGTGCCAGCAGCTCGGGACTAGCAGAGCAGTACTTC. Protein product: CASSSGLAEQYF.

A few counts support this clone. This rearrangement joins TRBV19 to TRBJ1-5; 9 bases agree with TRBD1. The CDR3 sequence is 15 residues long. With 3 bases clipped from V and 6 bases from J, the junction kept 6 bases outside the gene matches. Germline V gene lookup returns CDR1 LNHDA and CDR2 SQIVND (reference sequence). CDR3 residues: CASSITQGAGQPQHF. CDR3 nucleotide sequence: TGTGCCAGTAGTATTACACAGGGGGCAGGTCAGCCCCAGCATTTT.

The chain links TRBV11-3 to TRBJ1-6; a possible D gene is TRBD1 (5 bases). The CDR3 length is 14 residues. Germline V gene data show CDR1 as SGHNT and CDR2 as YENEEA. Trimming cost V 5 bases and J 6 bases, with 11 bases left between them. This chain's CDR3 is CASSPRTSNSPLHF. CDR3 nucleotide sequence: TGTGCCAGCAGCCCCCGGACATCTAATTCACCCCTCCACTTT. Based on the CDR3 plus reference TRBV11-3 and TRBJ1-6, the full variable domain is EAGVVQSPRYKIIEKKQPVAFWCNPISGHNTLYWYLQNLGQGPELLIRYENEEAVDDSQLPKDRFSAERLKGVDSTLKIQPAELGDSAVYLCASSPRTSNSPLHFGNGTRLTVT.

The chain combines TRBV3-1 (or the pseudogene TRBV3-2) with TRBJ1-2; D gene unclear. CDR1 and CDR2 (germline): LGHDT, YNNKEL (reference sequence). V lost 0 bases, J lost 4 bases, and 12 bases lay in between. The CDR3 is made up of 15 amino acids. CDR3 sequence (DNA): TGTGCCAGCAGCCAAGATTACAGACGAAGCTATGGCTACACCTTC. Translation: CASSQDYRRSYGYTF.

The V and J genes are TRBV7-9 and TRBJ2-5, with TRBD1 matching over 11 bases. Germline trimming cut 6 bases from V and 3 bases from J; bases unmatched to any gene: 9. Germline V CDR1 and CDR2: SEHNR, FQNEAQ (reference sequence). This CDR3 contains 16 residues. CDR3 coding DNA: TGTGCCAGCAGTTCAAGGACAGGGGGCGCGGAAGAGACCCAGTACTTC. This translates into CASSSRTGGAEETQYF.

The chain recombines TRBV7-3 with TRBJ2-3; D may be TRBD1 (5 bases). Germline V CDR1 and CDR2: SGHTA, FQGTGA. CDR3 length: 15 amino acids. Trimming pared 4 bases from V and 0 bases from J, leaving 11 bases between. CDR3 in amino acids: CASSSHKGSTDTQYF. The DNA of the CDR3 is TGTGCCAGCAGCTCTCACAAGGGGAGCACAGATACGCAGTATTTT. Complete variable domain (other parts from reference TRBV7-3 and TRBJ2-3): GAGVSQTPSNKVTEKGKYVELRCDPISGHTALYWYRQSLGQGPEFLIYFQGTGAADDSGLPNDRFFAVRPEGSVSTLKIQRTERGDSAVYLCASSSHKGSTDTQYFGPGTRLTVL.

This chain uses TRBV7-2 with TRBJ1-2; D is perhaps TRBD1 (5 bases). The V gene lost 1 base and the J gene lost 4 bases, with 7 bases spanning the gap. The CDR3 totals 13 residues. Per germline, CDR1 SGHTA and CDR2 FQGNSA. DNA of the CDR3: TGTGCCAGCAGCTTAGAGACAGCCTATGGCTACACCTTC. It codes for CASSLETAYGYTF.

This clone showed up just once. The genes are TRBV6-5 and TRBJ1-5; D uncertain. CDR1 and CDR2 from the germline V gene are MNHEY and SVGAGI. V lost 0 bases to trimming and J lost 7 bases, with 7 bases between them. This CDR3 is 13 amino acids long. The CDR3 DNA reads TGTGCCAGCAGTTACTCAGACAACCAGCCCCAGCATTTT. This sequence encodes CASSYSDNQPQHF.

The chain combines TRBV19 with TRBJ1-6; no firm D call. V was trimmed by 2 bases and J by 2 bases, leaving 10 bases between them. CDR3 size: 16 residues. Per germline, CDR1 LNHDA and CDR2 SQIVND (reference sequence). CDR3 DNA sequence: TGTGCCAGTAGTATAAGTGGGCAGGCCTATAATTCACCCCTCCACTTT. Its protein is CASSISGQAYNSPLHF.

V is TRBV11-1 and J is TRBJ1-1; 10 bases agree with TRBD1. V dropped 4 bases and J dropped 5; count of bases not matched to a gene: 10. The CDR3 length is 16 residues. The V gene's germline CDR1 is SGHAT and CDR2 FQDESV (reference sequence). CDR3 residues: CASSSPGQGVKTEAFF. The CDR3, as DNA: TGTGCCAGCAGCTCGCCTGGACAGGGGGTAAAGACTGAAGCTTTCTTT.

This chain uses TRBV7-3 with TRBJ1-1; D unclear. The CDR3 runs 15 residues. CDR1 SGHTA and CDR2 FQGTGA come from the germline V gene. V was shortened by 2 bases and J by 4 bases, with 14 bases between the two germline ends. The DNA of the CDR3 is TGTGCCAGCAGCTTATTAGGAGGCGGTTTCACTGAAGCTTTCTTT. Protein: CASSLLGGGFTEAFF.

This chain links TRBV2 with TRBJ2-1; 11 bases map to TRBD2. The CDR3 contains 15 residues. Germline-derived CDR1 and CDR2 are SNHLY and FYNNEI. V shed 6 bases and J 6 bases; nucleotides not matched to a gene: 7. The CDR3 DNA reads TGTGCCAGCAGCGCTAGCGGGGGGCATAGCAATGAGCAGTTCTTC. Amino acids: CASSASGGHSNEQFF. The whole variable domain, remainder taken from reference TRBV2 and TRBJ2-1, is EPEVTQTPSHQVTQMGQEVILRCVPISNHLYFYWYRQILGQKVEFLVSFYNNEISEKSEIFDDQFSVERPDGSNFTLKIRSTKLEDSAMYFCASSASGGHSNEQFFGPGTRLTVL.

This clone is a singleton in its sample. The genes are TRBV23-1 and TRBJ2-1, with D perhaps TRBD2 (6 bases). TRBV23-1 is assigned to the ORF class and has an uncertain function. The CDR3 runs 18 residues. The V and J ends lost 0 bases and 1 base respectively, with 16 bases between them. CDR3 amino acids: CASSQSRAVAASYNEQFF. The CDR3 nucleotides are TGCGCCAGCAGTCAATCTCGGGCAGTAGCGGCGTCCTACAATGAGCAGTTCTTC.